The clone carrying this TCR beta chain was counted only a few times. The target antigen is unknown. This entry belongs to a study of beta chain features in type 1 diabetes. Study information: Healthy donors and patients showed comparable age, gender and cell yields. Examined across all samples were just under 110,000,000 sorted cells.

The CDR3 has 12 amino acids. Deletions cut 5 bases from V and 4 bases from J, with 8 bases between. Germline values: CDR1 SEHNR, CDR2 FQNEAQ (reference sequence). Study-wide findings and caveats: The influence of HLA type on TCRB rearrangement stayed undetermined. Patients with type 1 diabetes carried fewer insertions and had more deletions at their VDJ junctions. Across all four CD4+ subsets, people with type 1 diabetes showed modestly shorter TCRB CDR3s.

The isolated RNA, all of it, was reverse transcribed, so expressed TCRB transcripts were what got sequenced. TCRdb keeps only in-frame clones here, not all; method: immunoSEQ multiplex PCR. This table holds about 640,000 clones, around 12% found once. This chain links TRBV7-9 with TRBJ1-2; D possibly corresponds to TRBD1 (5 bases). The origin of this receptor is a man aged 30-40 years with type 1 diabetes. Sequenced sample: naive CD4+ T cells from blood. CDR3: CASSVQGYGYTF. For the CDR3, the DNA is TGTGCCAGCAGCGTTCAGGGCTATGGCTACACCTTC.